The rows below give T cell receptor beta chains drawn from one sample of a study of CXCR3-negative and CXCR3-positive naive CD8 T cells. TCRdb reanalyzed the 5' RACE reads and collapses them to one entry per CDR3 protein, without DNA. The table lists 120,000 to 150,000 distinct CDR3 sequences, with 0.25% to 0.3% in the top ten. Input material: naive CXCR3+ CD8+ T cells from blood. All receptors derive from a human donor in good health. Some clones in this sample may be carry-over from other donors' samples. CDR3s include the opening cysteine and the closing phenylalanine or tryptophan. Each record gives: J gene, V gene, CDR3 protein.

J gene: TRBJ2-7
V gene: TRBV7-2
CDR3 protein: CASSLDQGGDEQYF

J gene: TRBJ2-3
V gene: TRBV6-5
CDR3 protein: CASSLRLAGGQGLRTDTQYF

J gene: TRBJ2-7
V gene: TRBV6-2/TRBV6-3
CDR3 protein: CASSYPGHHEQYF

J gene: TRBJ2-7
V gene: TRBV14
CDR3 protein: CASSEDRVGEQYF

J gene: TRBJ2-1
V gene: TRBV5-1
CDR3 protein: CASSPLASGNYNEQFF

J gene: TRBJ2-2
V gene: TRBV14
CDR3 protein: CASSAVDPGGELFF

J gene: TRBJ2-7
V gene: TRBV5-4
CDR3 protein: CASSPGNSNYEQYF

J gene: TRBJ2-2
V gene: TRBV12-3/TRBV12-4
CDR3 protein: CASSLAPLVGELFF

J gene: TRBJ2-2
V gene: TRBV21-1
CDR3 protein: CASKVVTGELFF

J gene: TRBJ2-7
V gene: TRBV23-1
CDR3 protein: CASSQTRTGGYEQYF

J gene: TRBJ2-7
V gene: TRBV4-3
CDR3 protein: CASSLRAGDEQYF

J gene: TRBJ2-5
V gene: TRBV15
CDR3 protein: CATSRKMGQWETQYF

J gene: TRBJ1-1
V gene: TRBV7-3
CDR3 protein: CASSLRSENTEAFF

J gene: TRBJ2-5
V gene: TRBV4-3
CDR3 protein: CASSQDAPGQGKETQYF

J gene: TRBJ2-2
V gene: TRBV28
CDR3 protein: CASSTPRQGSGELFF

J gene: TRBJ1-3
V gene: TRBV2
CDR3 protein: CASRGPPWGRNTIYF

J gene: TRBJ2-4
V gene: TRBV5-5
CDR3 protein: CASSPGQGAGLQYF

J gene: TRBJ2-1
V gene: TRBV4-1
CDR3 protein: CASTPLAGVNEQFF

J gene: TRBJ2-5
V gene: TRBV12-3/TRBV12-4
CDR3 protein: CASSSAGEETQYF

J gene: TRBJ2-2
V gene: TRBV12-3/TRBV12-4
CDR3 protein: CASTTAGGNTAELFF

J gene: TRBJ1-1
V gene: TRBV12-3/TRBV12-4
CDR3 protein: CASSAGTEAFF

J gene: TRBJ2-3
V gene: TRBV21-1
CDR3 protein: CASSRAGEDAQYF

J gene: TRBJ2-7
V gene: TRBV29-1
CDR3 protein: CSVLGESYEQHF

J gene: TRBJ1-6
V gene: TRBV21-1
CDR3 protein: CASSKAGNSPLHF

J gene: TRBJ2-2
V gene: TRBV6-6
CDR3 protein: CASSYSKGTGELFF

J gene: TRBJ1-2
V gene: TRBV2
CDR3 protein: CARKDRGLYGYTF

J gene: TRBJ2-1
V gene: TRBV27
CDR3 protein: CASRWTSGSFEQFF

J gene: TRBJ2-7
V gene: TRBV15
CDR3 protein: CATSINRVYEQYF

J gene: TRBJ1-1
V gene: TRBV27
CDR3 protein: CATSKGEGFGAEAFF

J gene: TRBJ1-4
V gene: TRBV7-8
CDR3 protein: CASSQFGQGSLDNEKLFF

J gene: TRBJ2-7
V gene: TRBV14
CDR3 protein: CASSPFGQGISYEQYF

J gene: TRBJ2-5
V gene: TRBV29-1
CDR3 protein: CSVDEGIQETQYF

J gene: TRBJ2-7
V gene: TRBV10-1
CDR3 protein: CASSFGLAGVSYEQYF

J gene: TRBJ1-3
V gene: TRBV5-1
CDR3 protein: CASSLDGRSGNTIYF

J gene: TRBJ2-1
V gene: TRBV20-1
CDR3 protein: CSACVAAHNEQFF

J gene: TRBJ2-2
V gene: TRBV29-1
CDR3 protein: CSVVGDPSTGELFF

J gene: TRBJ2-7
V gene: TRBV4-3
CDR3 protein: CASSQDRDYEQYF

J gene: TRBJ2-1
V gene: TRBV11-2
CDR3 protein: CANDREGSYNEQFF

J gene: TRBJ2-7
V gene: TRBV7-7
CDR3 protein: CASSHRTSGGTAYEQYF

J gene: TRBJ2-7
V gene: TRBV28
CDR3 protein: CASTSGLAGDSYGQYF

J gene: TRBJ2-7
V gene: TRBV4-3
CDR3 protein: CASSQDADTYEQYF

J gene: TRBJ2-1
V gene: TRBV2
CDR3 protein: CATFRLGAKSSYNEQFF

J gene: TRBJ2-2
V gene: TRBV3-1
CDR3 protein: CASSQPRENTGELFF

J gene: TRBJ2-1
V gene: TRBV15
CDR3 protein: CTTSWEGSSRGEQFF

J gene: TRBJ2-1
V gene: TRBV10-3
CDR3 protein: CAISDGQGTYNEQFF

J gene: TRBJ2-1
V gene: TRBV28
CDR3 protein: CASSLVGGPVEQFF

J gene: TRBJ2-2
V gene: TRBV21-1
CDR3 protein: CASSNRRDPERAENTGELFF

J gene: TRBJ1-1
V gene: TRBV19
CDR3 protein: CASSGDRVGEVTEAFF

J gene: TRBJ2-7
V gene: TRBV11-2
CDR3 protein: CASSFGASHEQYF

J gene: TRBJ2-5
V gene: TRBV7-2
CDR3 protein: CASSLGLAEVWYQETQYF

J gene: TRBJ2-1
V gene: TRBV3-1
CDR3 protein: CASSPEGLAGGEQFF

J gene: TRBJ1-5
V gene: TRBV7-6
CDR3 protein: CASSRHSNQPQHF

J gene: TRBJ2-7
V gene: TRBV20-1
CDR3 protein: CSAPSGKQYEQYF

J gene: TRBJ2-7
V gene: TRBV5-1
CDR3 protein: CASRGLALSEQCF

J gene: TRBJ2-1
V gene: TRBV9
CDR3 protein: CASSVGGLAGYNEQFF